Following are 27 T cell receptor beta chains from one sample sequenced in a study of siplizumab effects on memory and regulatory T cells. Assay: immunoSEQ multiplex PCR; the TCRdb copy retains only in-frame clones and omits some. The sample holds some 120,000 clones, just under 95% seen once. Sample: non-Treg CD4+ T cells sorted from blood. The receptors shown here come from a human donor in good health.

The chain has TRBV4-1 and TRBJ2-7; the match to TRBD1 covers 8 bases. Germline V gene lookup returns CDR1 MGHRA and CDR2 YSYEKL. With 1 base clipped from V and 0 bases from J, the junction kept 5 bases outside the gene matches. This CDR3 region has 16 residues. The CDR3 DNA reads TGCGCCAGCAGCCAAGGACGGGACAGGTACTCCTACGAGCAGTACTTC. This codes for CASSQGRDRYSYEQYF.

About this clone: The junction does not match germline at one end; this may be a read error. This chain connects TRBV30 to TRBJ1-2, with 8 positions matching TRBD1. The CDR3 loop spans 12 amino acids. Per the germline V gene, CDR1 is GTSNPN and CDR2 is SVGIG (reference sequence). The CDR3 nucleotides are TGTGCCTGGACCATGGGACAGGTTGGCCCACACTTC. It is translated as CAWTMGQVGPHF.

V is TRBV30 and J is TRBJ1-6, with D possibly being TRBD1 (5 bases). This CDR3 has 13 residues. Germline CDR1 GTSNPN, CDR2 SVGIG (reference sequence). V shed 2 bases and J shed 7 bases, with 9 bases lying between them. The CDR3: CAWSRDRNSPLHF. CDR3 sequence (DNA): TGTGCCTGGAGTCGAGACAGAAATTCACCCCTCCACTTT.

V is TRBV4-3 and J is TRBJ2-5, with TRBD1 matching 11 bases. Unmatched junction bases numbered 11, after V lost 3 bases and J lost 5 bases. The CDR3 totals 17 residues. The V gene's germline CDR1 is LGHNA and CDR2 YSLEER. The CDR3 loop is CASSQSSGTGGLETQYF. CDR3 nucleotides: TGCGCCAGCAGCCAGAGTTCCGGGACAGGGGGTTTGGAGACCCAGTACTTC.

This chain uses TRBV6-1 with TRBJ2-6; D not resolved. The CDR3 length is 14 residues. Trimming took off 3 bases at V and 2 bases at J, with 5 bases between the two ends. Germline CDR1 is MNHNS and CDR2 is SASEGT. This CDR3 is CASSDLAGANVLTF. The CDR3 DNA follows: TGTGCCAGCAGTGATTTGGCTGGGGCCAACGTCCTGACTTTC.

The chain carries TRBV18 and TRBJ1-2; D uncertain. The CDR3 spans 13 residues. CDR1 KGHSH and CDR2 LQKENI come from the germline V gene. Between the trimmed V and J ends, which lost 2 bases and 3 bases, there was a span of 7 bases. The CDR3 bases are TGTGCCAGCTCACCAGCAATGGACTATGGCTACACCTTC. The encoded protein is CASSPAMDYGYTF.

This sequence joins TRBV5-4 and TRBJ1-5, with 9 bases that match TRBD1. Germline CDR1 reads SGHNT; CDR2 reads YYREEE (reference sequence). Trimming took 9 bases from V and 4 from J; bases not matched to a gene: 20. This CDR3 comprises 18 residues. DNA of the CDR3: TGTGCCACCACTTCGGGACAGGGTGGAGTAATAGGGAATCAGCCCCAGCATTTT. Protein product: CATTSGQGGVIGNQPQHF.

The rearrangement joins TRBV4-3 to TRBJ2-7, with TRBD1 matching 7 bases. The V and J ends lost 0 bases and 3 bases, in that order; junction bases with no gene match: 5. The V gene's germline CDR1 is LGHNA and CDR2 YSLEER. This CDR3 is 15 amino acids long. CDR3 sequence reads: CASSQDRGGFYEQYF. CDR3 bases: TGCGCCAGCAGCCAAGATCGAGGGGGCTTCTACGAGCAGTACTTC.

The chain employs TRBV6-1 and TRBJ2-7; no firm D call. This CDR3 is built from 16 residues. Per the germline V gene, CDR1 is MNHNS and CDR2 is SASEGT. The V and J ends lost 2 bases and 3 bases respectively, with 17 bases between them. The CDR3 loop reads CASSENPGRRVYEQYF. DNA of the CDR3: TGTGCCAGCAGTGAAAACCCGGGCCGAAGGGTCTACGAGCAGTACTTC.

Details on this clone: At one of its ends the junction is not consistent with the germline gene, which may arise from a read error. This sequence joins TRBV2 and TRBJ1-1, with D tentatively TRBD1 (6 bases). CDR1 and CDR2 (germline): SNHLY, FYNNEI. The CDR3 runs to 15 residues. The DNA for the CDR3 is TGTGCCAGCAGCGAAGAGACAGGAGCAAACACTGAAGCTTTCTTT. Protein product: CASSEETGANTEAFF.

The rearrangement uses TRBV7-2 and TRBJ2-7, with D maybe TRBD2 (6 bases). Germline loops: CDR1 SGHTA, CDR2 FQGNSA. The CDR3 is 14 amino acids. V shed 1 base and J shed 6 bases, with 13 bases lying between them. The CDR3 coding sequence is TGTGCCAGCAGCTTAGACCGGGGGTCGTCCGAGCAGTACTTC. Translated: CASSLDRGSSEQYF.

This clone was seen a single time. The chain recombines TRBV12-5 with TRBJ2-2; D possibly matches TRBD1 or TRBD2 (5 bases each). The CDR3 totals 15 residues. Germline CDR1 reads LGHNT; CDR2 reads FRNRAP. The ends were cut back, 4 bases at V and 7 bases at J, with 16 bases in the middle. This CDR3 is CASGSSRDVHGELFF. The DNA of the CDR3 is TGTGCTAGTGGTTCGTCCCGGGACGTTCACGGGGAGCTGTTTTTT.

J is TRBJ2-7 and V is TRBV6-1; D call uncertain. There are 15 residues in the CDR3. Germline V gene data show CDR1 as MNHNS and CDR2 as SASEGT. V shed 2 bases and J shed 3 bases, with 14 bases lying between them. The CDR3 DNA follows: TGTGCCAGCAGTGAAAACCCAGGCAGCTTCTACGAGCAGTACTTC. It codes for CASSENPGSFYEQYF.

V and J are TRBV5-1 and TRBJ2-5; no clear D gene. Germline values: CDR1 SGHRS, CDR2 YFSETQ. The CDR3 consists of 14 residues. Trimming removed 0 bases from V and 2 bases from J, with 8 bases in between. This chain's CDR3 is CASSLVADQETQYF. The CDR3 DNA follows: TGCGCCAGCAGCTTGGTGGCAGATCAAGAGACCCAGTACTTC. Full variable domain (rest looked up from reference TRBV5-1 and TRBJ2-5): KAGVTQTPRYLIKTRGQQVTLSCSPISGHRSVSWYQQTPGQGLQFLFEYFSETQRNKGNFPGRFSGRQFSNSRSEMNVSTLELGDSALYLCASSLVADQETQYFGPGTRLLVL.

The chain joins TRBV9 to TRBJ1-4, with D perhaps matching TRBD1 (6 bases). Germline CDR1 reads SGDLS; CDR2 reads YYNGEE. Trimming shortened V by 0 bases and J by 2 bases, and 11 bases separated the two germline ends. This CDR3 has 16 amino acids. CDR3 DNA: TGTGCCAGCAGCGTAGGGGGGGCTTGGACTAATGAAAAACTGTTTTTT. Translation gives CASSVGGAWTNEKLFF.

The rearrangement links TRBV7-9 to TRBJ1-1; 8 bases map to TRBD1. CDR3 size: 16 residues. Germline CDR1 and CDR2: SEHNR and FQNEAQ (reference sequence). J gave up 2 bases and V 5 bases, and 10 bases lay outside the gene matches. The CDR3 loop reads CASSPRSAGGNTEAFF. The CDR3 region has the DNA TGTGCCAGCAGCCCAAGGTCGGCAGGGGGCAACACTGAAGCTTTCTTT.

V is TRBV28 and J is TRBJ1-3; the D is unclear. CDR1 and CDR2 (germline): MDHEN, SYDVKM. V dropped 2 bases and J dropped 0 bases, with 8 bases sitting between them. CDR3 length: 15 residues. CDR3 DNA sequence: TGTGCCAGCAGTTTAGGGCAGACCTCTGGAAACACCATATATTTT. Encoded protein: CASSLGQTSGNTIYF. Looking up the rest from reference TRBV28 and TRBJ1-3 gives the full variable domain: DVKVTQSSRYLVKRTGEKVFLECVQDMDHENMFWYRQDPGLGLRLIYFSYDVKMKEKGDIPEGYSVSREKKERFSLILESASTNQTSMYLCASSLGQTSGNTIYFGEGSWLTVV.

The V gene is TRBV6-1, the J gene TRBJ2-1, with 8 bases matching TRBD1. This CDR3 comprises 15 residues. Germline V gene sequence: CDR1 MNHNS, CDR2 SASEGT. Losses at the gene ends were 5 bases for V and 8 bases for J; bases not matched to a gene: 11. CDR3 sequence: CASSRTGMGQYEQFF. Written as DNA, the CDR3 is TGTGCCAGCAGTAGGACAGGGATGGGACAATATGAGCAGTTCTTC.

The V call is TRBV7-2, the J call TRBJ1-3; D is undetermined. The CDR3 is 13 residues long. V shed 5 bases and J shed 4 bases, with 9 bases lying between them. The germline V gene encodes CDR1 SGHTA and CDR2 FQGNSA. The CDR3 region has the DNA TGTGCCAGCAGCCCCGGTCAGGGAAACACCATATATTTT. Protein: CASSPGQGNTIYF.

The V and J genes are TRBV7-9 and TRBJ2-5; TRBD2 aligns across 7 bases. Germline assignment: CDR1 SEHNR and CDR2 FQNEAQ (reference sequence). The CDR3 has 16 amino acids. J was trimmed by 4 bases and V by 4 bases; bases with no gene match: 12. The chain's CDR3 is CASSSPGRGGLETQYF. In nucleotides, the CDR3 is TGTGCCAGCAGCTCCCCGGGGCGCGGGGGACTAGAGACCCAGTACTTC.

J is TRBJ2-4 and V is TRBV18; either TRBD1 or TRBD2 may supply D (6 bases each). The CDR3 runs 14 residues. The V gene lost 6 bases and the J gene lost 0 bases, with 9 bases spanning the gap. Germline lookup yields CDR1 KGHSH and CDR2 LQKENI. The CDR3 is CASSGGAAKNIQYF. The DNA for the CDR3 is TGTGCCAGCTCGGGGGGCGCAGCCAAAAACATTCAGTACTTC.

V gene TRBV6-6 combines with J gene TRBJ2-5; 7 bases align to TRBD1. The CDR3 totals 13 residues. The germline V gene has CDR1 MNHNY and CDR2 SVGAGI (reference sequence). V was clipped by 6 bases and J by 5 bases; unmatched bases: 6. The CDR3 loop reads CASRPQGKETQYF. CDR3 nucleotide sequence: TGTGCCAGCAGACCACAGGGGAAGGAGACCCAGTACTTC.

The CDR3 reads CASSRVENQPQHF. CDR3 coding DNA: TGCGCCAGCAGCCGCGTGGAGAATCAGCCCCAGCATTTT. The V call is TRBV4-1, the J call TRBJ1-5; no clear D gene. Trimming cost V 4 bases and J 4 bases, with 8 bases left between them. This CDR3 contains 13 residues. Germline-derived CDR1 and CDR2 are MGHRA and YSYEKL.

V and J are TRBV19 and TRBJ1-4; TRBD1 matches 7 bases. The CDR3 extends over 15 amino acids. Germline loops: CDR1 LNHDA, CDR2 SQIVND (reference sequence). V lost 3 bases to trimming and J lost 3 bases; unmatched junction nucleotides: 4. The CDR3 nucleotides are TGTGCCAGTAGTATGAGGGGACAGTCTAATGAAAAACTGTTTTTT. Protein product: CASSMRGQSNEKLFF.

The V gene is TRBV5-1, the J gene TRBJ1-6; D is undetermined. This CDR3 is 17 amino acids long. Trimming cost V 3 bases and J 3 bases, with 16 bases left between them. Germline V gives CDR1 SGHRS, CDR2 YFSETQ. The CDR3 region has the DNA TGCGCCAGCAGCTCCGAAACTTCAGTTAACTATAATTCACCCCTCCACTTT. It encodes CASSSETSVNYNSPLHF.

This chain uses TRBV30 with TRBJ2-1; D is perhaps TRBD1 (5 bases). The CDR3 contains 14 residues. Germline V gene sequence: CDR1 GTSNPN, CDR2 SVGIG (reference sequence). V was pared by 2 bases and J by 7 bases, with 15 bases between. CDR3 protein: CAWSWQGLRNEQFF. In nucleotides, the CDR3 is TGTGCCTGGAGTTGGCAGGGCTTACGGAATGAGCAGTTCTTC.

The rearrangement links TRBV4-1 to TRBJ1-2, with 10 bases identical to TRBD1. CDR3 length: 14 amino acids. The germline CDR1 and CDR2 sequences are MGHRA and YSYEKL. Unmatched junction bases numbered 5, after V lost 3 bases and J lost 7 bases. The CDR3 DNA sequence: TGCGCCAGCAGCCAGGTGACAGGGGGCTCTGGCTACACCTTC. Translation: CASSQVTGGSGYTF.